A selection of T cell receptor beta chains follows, all from one sample in a study of CD8+ T cells in alopecia areata. The assay was immunoSEQ multiplex PCR, and TCRdb's table has in-frame clones only and misses some. The profile shows 140,000 or so clones, roughly half of them singletons. Specimen: CD4+ T cells sorted from blood, collected at week 0. The receptors here all came from a human donor with alopecia areata. The CDR3 runs from the conserved cysteine through the conserved F or W. Each record gives: clone size, V gene, J gene, CDR3 length, D gene, CDR3 protein, CDR3 DNA. A D gene is named only where the DNA matches it firmly. Some rows have no size entry. The others give once, few or many, or a class for an expanded clone.

size: many; V: TRBV10-3; J: TRBJ1-4; length: 12; D: -; CDR3: CAISPRNEKLFF; DNA: TGTGCCATCAGTCCCAGGAATGAAAAACTGTTTTTT
size: -; V: TRBV29-1; J: TRBJ1-2; length: 15; D: -; CDR3: CSAGPLGQARYGYTF; DNA: TGCAGCGCCGGCCCCTTAGGGCAGGCCCGCTATGGCTACACCTTC
size: -; V: TRBV7-9; J: TRBJ1-2; length: 15; D: -; CDR3: CASSLSPVANYGYTF; DNA: TGTGCCAGCAGCTTATCCCCAGTCGCTAACTATGGCTACACCTTC
size: -; V: TRBV25-1; J: TRBJ1-2; length: 13; D: -; CDR3: CASSGTGAYGYTF; DNA: TGTGCCAGCAGTGGAACTGGAGCCTATGGCTACACCTTC
size: -; V: TRBV11-2; J: TRBJ2-7; length: 14; D: -; CDR3: CASSPRTTTYEQYF; DNA: TGTGCCAGCAGCCCAAGGACTACTACCTACGAGCAGTACTTC
size: few; V: TRBV10-3; J: TRBJ2-7; length: 13; D: TRBD1; CDR3: CATTGQGTYEQYF; DNA: TGTGCCACCACGGGACAGGGCACCTACGAGCAGTACTTC
size: -; V: TRBV5-4; J: TRBJ1-2; length: 15; D: TRBD1; CDR3: CASSLGDRVFYGYTF; DNA: TGTGCCAGCAGCTTGGGAGACAGGGTATTCTATGGCTACACCTTC
size: -; V: TRBV29-1; J: TRBJ2-7; length: 13; D: -; CDR3: CSATGPSPGEQYF; DNA: TGCAGCGCCACTGGGCCTTCCCCAGGGGAGCAGTACTTC
size: -; V: TRBV20-1; J: TRBJ1-1; length: 11; D: -; CDR3: CSARPRLEAFF; DNA: TGCAGTGCGCGACCCCGACTTGAAGCTTTCTTT
size: once; V: TRBV6-1; J: TRBJ1-5; length: 18; D: TRBD1; CDR3: CASSALPQGGNSNQPQHF; DNA: TGTGCCAGCAGTGCCCTCCCACAGGGGGGGAATAGCAATCAGCCCCAGCATTTT
size: -; V: TRBV6-1; J: TRBJ2-2; length: 15; D: -; CDR3: CASRPGTDNTGELFF; DNA: TGTGCCAGCAGGCCGGGGACCGATAACACCGGGGAGCTGTTTTTT
size: -; V: TRBV14; J: TRBJ2-3; length: 14; D: TRBD2; CDR3: CASSLRLAGVSQYF; DNA: TGTGCCAGCAGCCTACGACTAGCGGGAGTGTCGCAGTATTTT
size: few; V: TRBV11-2; J: TRBJ2-4; length: 14; D: -; CDR3: CASSLDRGRVFQYF; DNA: TGTGCCAGCAGCTTAGATCGCGGAAGGGTGTTTCAGTACTTC
size: -; V: TRBV5-1; J: TRBJ2-7; length: 17; D: TRBD1; CDR3: CASSLGLGTGSLHEQYF; DNA: TGCGCCAGCAGCTTGGGACTCGGGACAGGGTCCCTCCACGAGCAGTACTTC
size: -; V: TRBV30; J: TRBJ2-5; length: 11; D: -; CDR3: CAWDIQETQYF; DNA: TGTGCCTGGGATATCCAAGAGACCCAGTACTTC
size: -; V: TRBV28; J: TRBJ2-5; length: 12; D: -; CDR3: CATWRVRETQYF; DNA: TGTGCCACTTGGAGGGTACGAGAGACCCAGTACTTC
size: few; V: TRBV28; J: TRBJ2-3; length: 16; D: TRBD2; CDR3: CASRLGLAIRTDTQYF; DNA: TGTGCCAGCAGACTGGGACTAGCTATTCGCACAGATACGCAGTATTTT
size: -; V: TRBV4-2; J: TRBJ1-2; length: 12; D: -; CDR3: CASSLANYGYTF; DNA: TGTGCCAGCAGCCTCGCGAACTATGGCTACACCTTC
size: -; V: TRBV29-1; J: TRBJ2-3; length: 13; D: -; CDR3: CSVVSLRSDTQYF; DNA: TGCAGCGTTGTAAGCCTTCGGTCCGATACGCAGTATTTT
size: many; V: TRBV10-3; J: TRBJ2-2; length: 16; D: -; CDR3: CAISSGRRVNTGELFF; DNA: TGTGCCATCAGTTCTGGGCGCAGAGTGAACACCGGGGAGCTGTTTTTT
size: few; V: TRBV27; J: TRBJ2-5; length: 15; D: -; CDR3: CASSLSRVPGETQYF; DNA: TGTGCCAGCAGTTTATCTCGGGTCCCAGGGGAGACCCAGTACTTC
size: few; V: TRBV23-1; J: TRBJ1-1; length: 14; D: -; CDR3: CASSPLGGICEAFF; DNA: TGCGCCAGCAGTCCCCTGGGGGGTATATGTGAAGCTTTCTTT
size: -; V: TRBV6-5; J: TRBJ1-1; length: 13; D: TRBD1; CDR3: CASRGQGATEAFF; DNA: TGTGCCAGCAGGGGACAGGGGGCCACTGAAGCTTTCTTT
size: -; V: TRBV30; J: TRBJ1-5; length: 14; D: TRBD1; CDR3: CAWSQTGLRQPQHF; DNA: TGTGCCTGGAGTCAGACAGGGCTTCGTCAGCCCCAGCATTTT
size: -; V: TRBV2; J: TRBJ2-5; length: 17; D: TRBD2; CDR3: CASSADTGTSGQETQYF; DNA: TGTGCCAGCAGTGCCGATACCGGGACTAGCGGACAAGAGACCCAGTACTTC
size: -; V: TRBV29-1; J: TRBJ2-1; length: 11; D: -; CDR3: CSVEEYNEQFF; DNA: TGCAGCGTTGAGGAGTACAATGAGCAGTTCTTC
size: -; V: TRBV19; J: TRBJ2-1; length: 15; D: TRBD2; CDR3: CASSIGTSGRVEQFF; DNA: TGTGCCAGTAGTATAGGGACTAGCGGGAGAGTTGAGCAGTTCTTC
size: -; V: TRBV5-6; J: TRBJ1-5; length: 17; D: -; CDR3: CASSLRLGPGGNQPQHF; DNA: TGTGCCAGCAGCTTGCGGTTGGGGCCAGGGGGCAATCAGCCCCAGCATTTT
size: -; V: TRBV27; J: TRBJ2-7; length: 14; D: -; CDR3: CASSQDSRYYEQYF; DNA: TGTGCCAGCAGCCAGGACAGCAGATACTACGAGCAGTACTTC
size: -; V: TRBV19; J: TRBJ1-4; length: 15; D: -; CDR3: CASSLGPSGNEKLFF; DNA: TGTGCCAGTAGTCTCGGACCAAGCGGGAATGAAAAACTGTTTTTT
size: -; V: TRBV30; J: TRBJ2-5; length: 12; D: -; CDR3: CAWSGGGETQYF; DNA: TGTGCCTGGAGTGGTGGGGGAGAGACCCAGTACTTC
size: few; V: TRBV7-2; J: TRBJ1-2; length: 12; D: -; CDR3: CASSLGGQGYTF; DNA: TGTGCCAGCAGCTTAGGGGGTCAGGGCTACACCTTC
size: -; V: TRBV19; J: TRBJ2-1; length: 11; D: TRBD1; CDR3: CASSGQGEQFF; DNA: TGTGCCAGTAGTGGACAGGGTGAGCAGTTCTTC
size: -; V: TRBV19; J: TRBJ1-2; length: 15; D: -; CDR3: CASSFPGPRNYGYTF; DNA: TGTGCCAGTAGTTTTCCGGGACCGAGAAACTATGGCTACACCTTC
size: -; V: TRBV5-4; J: TRBJ2-3; length: 12; D: -; CDR3: CASSSPGDTQYF; DNA: TGCGCCAGCAGCTCCCCCGGCGATACGCAGTATTTT
size: few; V: TRBV18; J: TRBJ1-4; length: 15; D: -; CDR3: CASSPRGGGDEKLFF; DNA: TGTGCCAGCTCACCACGAGGAGGGGGAGATGAAAAACTGTTTTTT
size: few; V: TRBV28; J: TRBJ2-7; length: 15; D: TRBD2; CDR3: CASSPGLAGTYEQYF; DNA: TGTGCCAGCAGCCCGGGACTAGCGGGAACCTACGAGCAGTACTTC
size: -; V: TRBV25-1; J: TRBJ2-5; length: 15; D: TRBD2; CDR3: CASQTSGSERETQYF; DNA: TGTGCCAGCCAGACTAGCGGGAGCGAAAGAGAGACCCAGTACTTC
size: few; V: TRBV7-2; J: TRBJ2-7; length: 14; D: TRBD1; CDR3: CASSLATGWDEQYF; DNA: TGTGCCAGCAGCTTAGCGACAGGGTGGGACGAGCAGTACTTC
size: -; V: TRBV29-1; J: TRBJ2-5; length: 12; D: TRBD2; CDR3: CSVAGVSETQYF; DNA: TGCAGCGTGGCGGGAGTTTCAGAGACCCAGTACTTC
size: -; V: TRBV5-1; J: TRBJ1-1; length: 14; D: TRBD1; CDR3: CASSYGQGNTEAFF; DNA: TGCGCCAGCAGCTATGGACAGGGGAACACTGAAGCTTTCTTT
size: -; V: TRBV2; J: TRBJ2-7; length: 14; D: TRBD1; CDR3: CASRVGQGVDEQYF; DNA: TGTGCCAGCAGAGTCGGACAGGGTGTCGACGAGCAGTACTTC
size: -; V: TRBV5-1; J: TRBJ2-1; length: 15; D: TRBD2; CDR3: CASTPRREGRNEQFF; DNA: TGCGCCAGCACCCCTCGGCGGGAGGGCCGCAATGAGCAGTTCTTC
size: few; V: TRBV5-1; J: TRBJ2-5; length: 16; D: TRBD2; CDR3: CASSLELAGDSETQYF; DNA: TGCGCCAGCAGCTTGGAACTAGCGGGAGATTCAGAGACCCAGTACTTC
size: few; V: TRBV29-1; J: TRBJ2-3; length: 17; D: TRBD2; CDR3: CSVVPGLAGGPTDTQYF; DNA: TGCAGCGTTGTGCCGGGACTAGCGGGAGGGCCCACAGATACGCAGTATTTT
size: few; V: TRBV2; J: TRBJ2-5; length: 13; D: -; CDR3: CASSRQDQETQYF; DNA: TGTGCCAGCTCACGACAGGACCAAGAGACCCAGTACTTC
size: few; V: TRBV7-2; J: TRBJ2-5; length: 11; D: -; CDR3: CASSFRETQYF; DNA: TGTGCCAGCAGCTTCCGTGAGACCCAGTACTTC
size: -; V: TRBV27; J: TRBJ2-3; length: 17; D: -; CDR3: CASSFTLRTGSTDTQYF; DNA: TGTGCCAGCAGTTTCACCCTGCGGACGGGAAGCACAGATACGCAGTATTTT
size: few; V: TRBV21-1; J: TRBJ2-1; length: 12; D: -; CDR3: CASSKAGNEQFF; DNA: TGTGCCAGCAGCAAAGCGGGAAATGAGCAGTTCTTC
size: few; V: TRBV28; J: TRBJ2-7; length: 14; D: -; CDR3: CASSLLGGSYEQYF; DNA: TGTGCCAGCAGTTTACTTGGAGGGTCCTACGAGCAGTACTTC
size: -; V: TRBV6-5; J: TRBJ1-2; length: 10; D: -; CDR3: CASSYNGYTF; DNA: TGTGCCAGCAGTTACAATGGCTACACCTTC
size: few; V: TRBV5-1; J: TRBJ2-3; length: 15; D: -; CDR3: CASSPQSGGHGTQYF; DNA: TGCGCCAGCAGCCCCCAGAGTGGGGGGCATGGTACGCAGTATTTT
size: -; V: TRBV7-2; J: TRBJ1-2; length: 15; D: TRBD1; CDR3: CASSLGGQGTYGYTF; DNA: TGTGCCAGCAGCTTAGGGGGACAGGGTACCTATGGCTACACCTTC
size: -; V: TRBV30; J: TRBJ2-1; length: 11; D: -; CDR3: CAFRDYNEQFF; DNA: TGTGCCTTTCGGGACTACAATGAGCAGTTCTTC
size: few; V: TRBV28; J: TRBJ2-3; length: 16; D: TRBD2; CDR3: CASSPASGRAIDTQYF; DNA: TGTGCCAGCAGTCCGGCTAGCGGGAGGGCGATAGATACGCAGTATTTT
size: few; V: TRBV4-3; J: TRBJ2-7; length: 15; D: -; CDR3: CASSRIRDASYEQYF; DNA: TGCGCCAGCAGCCGTATCCGGGACGCATCCTACGAGCAGTACTTC
size: few; V: TRBV5-1; J: TRBJ2-3; length: 14; D: -; CDR3: CASSSSPGTDTQYF; DNA: TGCGCCAGCAGCTCTTCGCCCGGGACGGATACGCAGTATTTT
size: -; V: TRBV11-1; J: TRBJ2-7; length: 14; D: TRBD2; CDR3: CASRGGTSSYEQYF; DNA: TGTGCCAGCAGAGGCGGGACTAGCAGCTACGAGCAGTACTTC
size: -; V: TRBV5-1; J: TRBJ1-5; length: 14; D: -; CDR3: CASSLMGEGQPQHF; DNA: TGCGCCAGCAGCTTGATGGGTGAAGGTCAGCCCCAGCATTTT
size: few; V: TRBV19; J: TRBJ2-2; length: 14; D: -; CDR3: CATRDGGNTGELFF; DNA: TGTGCCACTCGGGACGGGGGCAACACCGGGGAGCTGTTTTTT